This entry lists 13 T cell receptor beta chains sequenced from one sample in a study of T cell clonotyping in hematopoietic cell transplantation. Generated by immunoSEQ multiplex PCR, the TCRdb table keeps only in-frame clones and is missing some. The table lists 37,000 or so clones, roughly 88% of them singletons. Material for sequencing was peripheral blood mononuclear cells. The source is a woman aged 40-49 years in good health. Some clones in this sample may be carry-over from other donors' samples.

The chain links TRBV6-1 to TRBJ1-2; possibly TRBD1 for D (6 bases). Germline CDR1 reads MNHNS; CDR2 reads SASEGT. V was trimmed by 3 bases and J by 5 bases, leaving 7 bases between them. CDR3 size: 12 residues. This CDR3 reads CASSDRGYGYTF. The DNA for the CDR3 is TGTGCCAGCAGTGACAGGGGATATGGCTACACCTTC.

The rearrangement uses TRBV15 and TRBJ1-1; 8 positions agree with TRBD1. The CDR3 contains 14 residues. Germline-derived CDR1 and CDR2 are LNHNV and YYDKDF (reference sequence). V shed 5 bases and J 4 bases; nucleotides not matched to a gene: 6. CDR3 in amino acids: CATSGNRGSTEAFF. The CDR3 DNA is TGTGCCACCAGCGGGAACAGGGGGTCCACTGAAGCTTTCTTT.

The rearrangement joins TRBV5-1 to TRBJ2-7, with D possibly called TRBD1 or TRBD2 (5 bases each). CDR1 is SGHRS and CDR2 is YFSETQ in the germline V gene. Trimming shortened V by 4 bases and J by 6 bases, and 14 bases separated the two germline ends. The CDR3 loop spans 13 amino acids. CDR3 sequence (DNA): TGCGCCAGCAGCAGGGACCCTCTGAGCGAGCAGTACTTC. Encoded protein: CASSRDPLSEQYF. Looking up the rest from reference TRBV5-1 and TRBJ2-7 gives the full variable domain: KAGVTQTPRYLIKTRGQQVTLSCSPISGHRSVSWYQQTPGQGLQFLFEYFSETQRNKGNFPGRFSGRQFSNSRSEMNVSTLELGDSALYLCASSRDPLSEQYFGPGTRLTVT.

This clone has only one observation. This chain uses TRBV10-3 with TRBJ1-2; TRBD1 agrees at 12 bases. The germline CDR1 and CDR2 sequences are ENHRY and SYGVKD. With 6 bases clipped from V and 6 bases from J, the junction kept 8 bases outside the gene matches. This CDR3 is 15 amino acids long. The CDR3 is CAIRGGQGAVDGYTF. CDR3 nucleotide sequence: TGTGCCATCAGGGGGGGACAGGGGGCAGTCGATGGCTACACCTTC.

This chain uses TRBV5-1 with TRBJ1-4, with 7 bases fitting TRBD1. Looked up from germline, CDR1 is SGHRS and CDR2 is YFSETQ. Trimming took 3 bases from V and 6 from J; bases not matched to a gene: 5. The length of the CDR3 is 14 residues. The CDR3 DNA follows: TGCGCCAGCAGCTCCGGGACAGCCGATGAAAAACTGTTTTTT. It encodes CASSSGTADEKLFF.

This sequence joins TRBV7-2 and TRBJ2-7, with D possibly matching TRBD2 (6 bases). Germline CDR1 SGHTA, CDR2 FQGNSA. V lost 1 base and J 2 bases, leaving 15 bases between the germline ends. CDR3 length: 16 residues. The chain's CDR3 is CASSLVAGRPTYEQYF. The CDR3, as DNA: TGTGCCAGCAGCTTAGTGGCGGGAAGGCCCACCTACGAGCAGTACTTC.

The rearrangement uses TRBV7-3 and TRBJ2-2; TRBD1 agrees at 8 bases. CDR1 and CDR2 (germline): SGHTA, FQGTGA. The junction had 5 bases not matched to a gene; V was cut back by 5 bases and J by 0 bases. This CDR3 contains 16 residues. CDR3 residues: CASSRTGPANTGELFF. CDR3 sequence (DNA): TGTGCCAGCAGCCGGACAGGGCCAGCGAACACCGGGGAGCTGTTTTTT. Full variable domain (rest looked up from reference TRBV7-3 and TRBJ2-2): GAGVSQTPSNKVTEKGKYVELRCDPISGHTALYWYRQSLGQGPEFLIYFQGTGAADDSGLPNDRFFAVRPEGSVSTLKIQRTERGDSAVYLCASSRTGPANTGELFFGEGSRLTVL.

The gene calls are TRBV7-2 and TRBJ1-1; D gene ambiguous. The V and J ends lost 1 base and 3 bases respectively, with 12 bases between them. Germline CDR1 is SGHTA and CDR2 is FQGNSA. The CDR3 contains 15 residues. In nucleotides, the CDR3 is TGTGCCAGCAGCTTAGTTGCCGGGGTGTACACTGAAGCTTTCTTT. Its protein product is CASSLVAGVYTEAFF.

V gene TRBV5-5 combines with J gene TRBJ2-2; TRBD1 matches at 8 bases. V dropped 2 bases and J dropped 3; count of bases not matched to a gene: 12. The CDR3 is 18 residues long. The V gene's germline CDR1 is SGHKS and CDR2 YYEKEE (reference sequence). CDR3 DNA: TGTGCCAGCAGCTTAAGACCATCAGGACAGGGCCACACCGGGGAGCTGTTTTTT. Translating it yields CASSLRPSGQGHTGELFF. The full variable domain, rest sourced from reference TRBV5-5 and TRBJ2-2, is DAGVTQSPTHLIKTRGQQVTLRCSPISGHKSVSWYQQVLGQGPQFIFQYYEKEERGRGNFPDRFSARQFPNYSSELNVNALLLGDSALYLCASSLRPSGQGHTGELFFGEGSRLTVL.

The CDR3 loop is CASSPDSDWDTQYF. The CDR3 nucleotides read TGCGCCAGCAGCCCTGACAGCGACTGGGATACGCAGTATTTT. The chain combines TRBV5-1 with TRBJ2-3; possible D gene TRBD1, 5 bases. Germline CDR1 is SGHRS and CDR2 is YFSETQ. Trimming removed 4 bases from V and 6 bases from J, with 15 bases in between. This CDR3 has 14 residues. Combining the CDR3 with reference TRBV5-1 and TRBJ2-3 gives the whole variable domain KAGVTQTPRYLIKTRGQQVTLSCSPISGHRSVSWYQQTPGQGLQFLFEYFSETQRNKGNFPGRFSGRQFSNSRSEMNVSTLELGDSALYLCASSPDSDWDTQYFGPGTRLTVL.

The chain links TRBV30 to TRBJ2-7; D is unresolved. Trimming stripped 3 bases from V and 2 bases from J, with 5 bases between. Germline loops: CDR1 GTSNPN, CDR2 SVGIG (reference sequence). The CDR3 is made up of 11 amino acids. CDR3 in DNA: TGTGCCTGGAGCCAGACCTACGAGCAGTACTTC. Translation: CAWSQTYEQYF.

V usage is TRBV7-9 and J usage is TRBJ1-3; possible D gene TRBD1, 5 bases. V was clipped by 5 bases and J by 4 bases, with 9 bases between them. The length of the CDR3 is 13 residues. Per germline, CDR1 SEHNR and CDR2 FQNEAQ (reference sequence). CDR3 DNA: TGTGCCAGCAGCCCGACAGTCGGAAACACCATATATTTT. As protein: CASSPTVGNTIYF.

This chain joins TRBV25-1 and TRBJ2-1, with a possible D match to TRBD2 (6 bases). This CDR3 comprises 11 residues. The ends were cut back, 6 bases at V and 9 bases at J, with 9 bases in the middle. CDR1 is MGHDK, CDR2 SYGVNS, per germline. The DNA of the CDR3 is TGTGCCAGCAGGGAGGGGACTGAGCAGTTCTTC. Translation: CASREGTEQFF.